The 27 T cell receptor beta chains below come from one sample, sequenced in a study of T cells after yellow fever vaccination. TCRdb reprocessed the 5' RACE reads with MiXCR, giving one entry per CDR3 protein. The table lists about 220,000 distinct CDR3 sequences, approximately 6.7% of them singletons. The sample consisted of CD4+ T cells sorted from PBMCs, taken on the day of the yellow fever booster vaccination. The source is a young man who received the YFV17D yellow fever vaccine.

This clonotype has a count of ten or more. The chain joins TRBV28 to TRBJ2-5; TRBD2 aligns across 8 bases. Germline loops: CDR1 MDHEN, CDR2 SYDVKM. V trimming: 4 bases; J trimming: 4 bases; junction bases outside the gene matches: 5. This CDR3 has 14 amino acids. The CDR3 nucleotides read TGTGCCAGCAGTTCCGGGAGGGGCTCAGAGACCCAGTACTTC. Its protein product is CASSSGRGSETQYF.

This clonotype was seen many times. V and J are TRBV15 and TRBJ2-2; D not resolved. Trimming took off 5 bases at V and 5 bases at J, with 9 bases between the two ends. CDR3 length: 13 residues. The germline V gene encodes CDR1 LNHNV and CDR2 YYDKDF (reference sequence). This chain's CDR3 is CATSGLGTGELFF. CDR3 sequence (DNA): TGTGCCACCAGCGGCCTGGGAACCGGGGAGCTGTTTTTT.

This clonotype came up a few times. This rearrangement joins TRBV3-1 to TRBJ2-2; TRBD2 matches 10 bases. Looked up from germline, CDR1 is LGHDT and CDR2 is YNNKEL (reference sequence). Trimming took 0 bases from V and 1 from J; bases not matched to a gene: 5. The CDR3 is 18 amino acids. The CDR3 reads CASSQDLTSGRNTGELFF. CDR3 coding DNA: TGTGCCAGCAGCCAAGATCTGACTAGCGGGCGGAACACCGGGGAGCTGTTTTTT.

This clonotype appeared many times. The chain combines TRBV9 with TRBJ2-1; 15 bases line up with TRBD2. With 4 bases clipped from V and 7 bases from J, the junction kept 6 bases outside the gene matches. Germline CDR1 is SGDLS and CDR2 is YYNGEE. This CDR3 region has 16 residues. CDR3 bases: TGTGCCAGCAGCTTTGGACTAGCGGGGGGGGGAAATGAGCAGTTCTTC. This gives the protein CASSFGLAGGGNEQFF.

This clonotype has ten or more counts. The genes are TRBV12-3 or TRBV12-4 and TRBJ2-1; TRBD2 might be the D (5 bases). With 4 bases removed from V and 2 bases from J, the gap between germline ends came to 6 bases. This CDR3 has 13 residues. Here the CDR3 reads CASSSGAYNEQFF. CDR3 nucleotides: TGTGCCAGCAGTTCCGGGGCCTACAATGAGCAGTTCTTC.

The chain has TRBV10-3 and TRBJ2-7; D uncertain. CDR3 length equals 15 residues. Germline assignment: CDR1 ENHRY and CDR2 SYGVKD. V lost 2 bases and J lost 2, with 13 bases in between. The CDR3 DNA is TGTGCCATCAGTGAGCCTAAGGAGACCACCTACGAGCAGTACTTC. Its protein product is CAISEPKETTYEQYF.

The rearrangement uses TRBV6-1 and TRBJ2-3; a possible D gene is TRBD1 (6 bases). Germline lookup yields CDR1 MNHNS and CDR2 SASEGT. Trimming pared 11 bases from V and 1 base from J, leaving 13 bases between. The CDR3 runs 13 residues. In nucleotides, the CDR3 is TGTGCCGCCCGACCAGGGGGCACAGATACGCAGTATTTT. Translated, it gives CAARPGGTDTQYF.

For this clonotype: The junction departs from germline at one end; a sequencing error may be responsible. The J gene is TRBJ2-3, the V gene TRBV20-1, with a possible D match to TRBD1 (6 bases). The CDR3 has 16 residues. The germline V gene has CDR1 DFQATT and CDR2 SNEGSKA (reference sequence). CDR3 residues: CCARPPGTGSTDTQYF. The CDR3 nucleotides are TGCTGTGCTAGACCGCCGGGAACAGGGTCCACAGATACGCAGTATTTT.

This clonotype has ten or more counts. This chain uses TRBV27 with TRBJ2-1; D gene unclear. Germline values: CDR1 MNHEY, CDR2 SMNVEV (reference sequence). The germline V and J ends were trimmed by 3 bases and 15 bases, with 12 bases remaining between them. This CDR3 is built from 11 residues. This chain's CDR3 is CASSFARHWFF. The CDR3 nucleotides read TGTGCCAGCAGTTTTGCCCGGCATTGGTTCTTC.

This sequence joins TRBV5-1 and TRBJ1-2, with D possibly matching TRBD1 (6 bases). Germline V gives CDR1 SGHRS, CDR2 YFSETQ. Trimming pared 3 bases from V and 2 bases from J, leaving 11 bases between. The CDR3 is 14 residues long. The CDR3 loop reads CASSWDISNYGYTF. CDR3 DNA sequence: TGCGCCAGCAGCTGGGACATCTCAAACTATGGCTACACCTTC.

As concerns this clonotype: A single base separates this from a much larger clone, so it may be a read error. The chain has TRBV20-1 and TRBJ1-5, with D tentatively TRBD1 (5 bases). The germline V gene has CDR1 DFQATT and CDR2 SNEGSKA (reference sequence). CDR3 length: 16 amino acids. The CDR3: CCASIPRGVSNQPQHF. CDR3 DNA: TGCTGTGCTAGTATCCCCCGGGGCGTTAGCAATCAGCCCCAGCATTTT.

In its sample, this clonotype was seen a few times. V and J are TRBV28 and TRBJ1-5; possible D gene TRBD1, 5 bases. V lost 11 bases to trimming and J lost 0 bases, with 8 bases between them. This CDR3 contains 12 residues. CDR1 is MDHEN and CDR2 is SYDVKM in the germline V gene. For the CDR3, the DNA is TGTGCCGTCAGGGATAGCAATCAGCCCCAGCATTTT. This sequence encodes CAVRDSNQPQHF.

This clonotype was counted a few times. The chain combines TRBV27 with TRBJ2-1, with D unresolved. The CDR3 is 15 residues long. V was trimmed by 6 bases and J by 0 bases, leaving 12 bases between them. The V gene's germline CDR1 is MNHEY and CDR2 SMNVEV (reference sequence). The CDR3 region is CASSPDFSSYNEQFF. The CDR3 DNA follows: TGTGCCAGCAGCCCCGACTTTAGCTCCTACAATGAGCAGTTCTTC.

This clonotype was observed at least ten times. The rearrangement joins TRBV18 to TRBJ2-7; D gene ambiguous. With 1 base removed from V and 0 bases from J, the gap between germline ends came to 7 bases. The CDR3 covers 14 residues. Germline V gives CDR1 KGHSH, CDR2 LQKENI. As DNA, the CDR3 is TGTGCCAGCTCACCACTTGGGGACTCCTACGAGCAGTACTTC. Translation: CASSPLGDSYEQYF.

This clonotype was recorded a few times. V gene TRBV6-5 combines with J gene TRBJ2-7, with D unclear. In germline, CDR1 is MNHEY, CDR2 SVGAGI. The V and J ends lost 0 bases and 0 bases respectively, with 18 bases between them. The CDR3 extends over 18 amino acids. CDR3 DNA sequence: TGTGCCAGCAGTTACTCGATGCCACACAGCCGTTTCTCCTACGAGCAGTACTTC. Translating it yields CASSYSMPHSRFSYEQYF.

This clonotype occurred many times. The rearrangement joins TRBV12-3 or TRBV12-4 to TRBJ2-2, with 8 bases fitting TRBD1. There are 15 residues in the CDR3. V shed 5 bases, J shed 2 bases, and the junction held 4 bases outside the gene matches. The CDR3 spells CASSPGQGNTGELFF. CDR3 DNA sequence: TGTGCCAGCAGTCCCGGACAGGGAAACACCGGGGAGCTGTTTTTT.

This rearrangement joins TRBV28 to TRBJ2-1; D gene ambiguous. The CDR3 has 14 amino acids. The ends were cut back, 3 bases at V and 6 bases at J, with 12 bases in the middle. Germline CDR1 MDHEN, CDR2 SYDVKM. CDR3: CASSFAGPRNEQFF. CDR3 nucleotides: TGTGCCAGCAGTTTTGCCGGACCTCGCAATGAGCAGTTCTTC.

This clonotype was recorded a few times. The chain uses TRBV7-2 and TRBJ2-1, with a weak D call TRBD2 (5 bases). The V gene's germline CDR1 is SGHTA and CDR2 FQGNSA. Trimming stripped 0 bases from V and 3 bases from J, with 12 bases between. The CDR3 consists of 16 residues. The CDR3 DNA reads as TGTGCCAGCAGCTTAGCCGGACTCGGCCACTACAATGAGCAGTTCTTC. It encodes CASSLAGLGHYNEQFF.

The CDR3 DNA reads as TGCAGTGCTCGGACTAGCGCGGGCGCCGAGCAGTACTTC. Protein sequence: CSARTSAGAEQYF. The V call is TRBV20-1, the J call TRBJ2-7, with 9 bases fitting TRBD2. CDR3 length equals 13 residues. V gave up 5 bases and J gave up 6 bases; unmatched junction bases: 8. Germline CDR1 and CDR2: DFQATT and SNEGSKA (reference sequence).

This clonotype has ten or more counts. The chain links TRBV6-5 to TRBJ2-1, with 9 bases matching TRBD1. The CDR3 is 17 amino acids. Unmatched junction bases numbered 11, after V lost 0 bases and J lost 8 bases. Germline V gene data show CDR1 as MNHEY and CDR2 as SVGAGI. The CDR3 protein is CASSYSAPGQGFDEQFF. The CDR3 DNA reads TGTGCCAGCAGTTACTCGGCGCCGGGACAGGGCTTCGATGAGCAGTTCTTC.

This clonotype was seen a few times. The chain recombines TRBV30 with TRBJ2-2; weak D call: TRBD2 (7 bases). CDR3 length: 16 amino acids. V shed 0 bases and J shed 4 bases, with 15 bases lying between them. Germline-derived CDR1 and CDR2 are GTSNPN and SVGIG (reference sequence). The DNA of the CDR3 is TGTGCCTGGAGTGTAGCGGGGACAACCCCCACCGGGGAGCTGTTTTTT. As protein: CAWSVAGTTPTGELFF.

This clonotype was counted at least ten times. The chain links TRBV27 to TRBJ2-7; 7 bases agree with TRBD1. V was pared by 5 bases and J by 7 bases, with 11 bases of the junction left unmatched. Germline V CDR1 and CDR2: MNHEY, SMNVEV (reference sequence). The CDR3 consists of 14 residues. CDR3: CASSLGQDAKEQYF. The CDR3 DNA reads as TGTGCCAGCAGTCTAGGACAGGACGCGAAAGAGCAGTACTTC.

In regard to this clonotype: Sequence at one end of the junction differs from germline and may be a read error. V usage is TRBV28 and J usage is TRBJ1-5; no clear D. Germline CDR1 MDHEN, CDR2 SYDVKM. The CDR3 has 12 residues. This CDR3 reads CASRLQHQPQHF. In DNA form, the CDR3 reads TGCGCCAGCAGGTTACAGCATCAGCCCCAGCATTTT.

This clonotype was counted ten times or more. The rearrangement links TRBV9 to TRBJ2-1; 10 bases line up with TRBD2. This CDR3 is 15 amino acids long. The V segment lost 4 bases and the J segment 5 bases; nucleotides outside the gene matches: 6. The germline V gene encodes CDR1 SGDLS and CDR2 YYNGEE. The CDR3 loop reads CASSFRTSGDNEQFF. The CDR3 DNA reads TGTGCCAGCAGCTTCCGGACTAGCGGAGACAATGAGCAGTTCTTC. The full variable domain, in which reference TRBV9 and TRBJ2-1 provide the parts outside the CDR3, is DSGVTQTPKHLITATGQRVTLRCSPRSGDLSVYWYQQSLDQGLQFLIQYYNGEERAKGNILERFSAQQFPDLHSELNLSSLELGDSALYFCASSFRTSGDNEQFFGPGTRLTVL.

This clonotype was seen many times. V usage is TRBV6-2 or TRBV6-3 and J usage is TRBJ2-3; 13 bases are a match to TRBD2. Germline V gene lookup returns CDR1 MNHEY and CDR2 SVGEGT. The CDR3 length is 16 residues. V lost 0 bases to trimming and J lost 6 bases; unmatched junction nucleotides: 3. CDR3 residues: CASSYSTSGRRDTQYF. CDR3 in DNA: TGTGCCAGCAGTTACTCGACTAGCGGGAGGAGGGATACGCAGTATTTT.

This clonotype was seen more than once but under ten times. The chain recombines TRBV5-6 with TRBJ2-1; maybe TRBD2 (5 bases). The CDR3 totals 14 residues. Trimming removed 0 bases from V and 5 bases from J, with 9 bases in between. Germline-derived CDR1 and CDR2 are SGHDT and YYEEEE. The CDR3 region has the DNA TGTGCCAGCAGCTTGGTGACGGGGAACAATGAGCAGTTCTTC. This gives the protein CASSLVTGNNEQFF.

This clonotype showed up many times. V gene TRBV20-1 combines with J gene TRBJ2-3, with TRBD2 matching over 11 bases. Per the germline V gene, CDR1 is DFQATT and CDR2 is SNEGSKA (reference sequence). The V gene end was trimmed by 0 bases and the J gene end by 4 bases; junction bases not matched to a gene: 12. The CDR3 has 18 amino acids. In DNA form, the CDR3 reads TGCAGTGCTAGAGAACCCCTGACTAGCGGGATTGGGGCAGATACGCAGTATTTT. The encoded protein is CSAREPLTSGIGADTQYF.